This T cell receptor (beta chain) was observed in a study of vaccination and CD4 T cells after COVID-19. For the study at large: In culture, cells were exposed to overlapping spike peptides from SARS-CoV-2, HCoV-NL63, HCoV-OC43 and HCoV-229E.

Cultured CD4+ T cell DNA underwent sequencing with the Oncomine TCR Beta short-read assay. TCRdb re-derived calls from the PCR reads in MiXCR, one entry per CDR3 protein. The sample carries tens of thousands of distinct CDR3 sequences, 70% recorded once. Notes on this clonotype: What it recognizes is unknown.

This CDR3 has 15 amino acids. The V and J ends lost 10 bases and 1 base, in that order; junction bases with no gene match: 9. CDR1 MNHNS and CDR2 SASEGT come from the germline V gene. Described treatment: roughly nine-day PBMC culture with coronavirus spike peptide pools or control peptides (ViraFEST assay). Expanded clonotypes were found by TCR sequencing after peptide-pool stimulation (ViraFEST). Roughly 2 million PBMCs were grown per well alongside about 10 IU/ml IL-2 and about 9.9 ug/ml peptide pools. Days 3 and 7 saw half the medium swapped for fresh IL-2 medium. What was sequenced was CD4+ T cells from blood, cultured in vitro. This receptor was identified in a human donor who had recovered from COVID-19. This sequence joins TRBV6-1 and TRBJ1-3; 8 bases match TRBD1. For the CDR3, the DNA is TGTGCCACAGGGAGGACAGGGCCATCTGGAAACACCATATATTTT. Residues: CATGRTGPSGNTIYF.